This T cell receptor (beta chain) was found in a study of OX40 agonist ivuxolimab in advanced cancers. About the research overall: Among those treated, three patients had partial responses, one with hepatocellular carcinoma and two with cutaneous melanoma.

V gave up 6 bases and J gave up 6 bases; unmatched junction bases: 5. The germline V gene encodes CDR1 MNHNS and CDR2 SASEGT. There are 14 residues in the CDR3. Repertoires were generated with immunoSEQ multiplex PCR, while TCRdb's copy carries only in-frame clones and drops some. The data hold fewer than 70,000 clones, with approximately 87% observed a single time. This specimen was CD4+ or CD8+ T cells sorted from blood, taken in a trial of the OX40 agonist ivuxolimab. The chain combines TRBV6-1 with TRBJ2-1; the match to TRBD2 covers 10 bases. The sequence derives from an adult with an advanced solid tumor such as melanoma, head and neck, liver or kidney cancer. CDR3 protein: CASRSSGGFNEQFF. The CDR3 bases are TGTGCCAGCAGGTCTAGCGGGGGCTTCAATGAGCAGTTCTTC.